The 3 T cell receptor beta chains given below trace back to one sample, sequenced in a study of early T cells in non-severe SARS-CoV-2 infection. TCRdb passed the 5' RACE reads through MiXCR, listing each CDR3 protein once. Altogether 61,000 or so distinct CDR3 sequences are present, around 12% being singletons, with the ten largest covering approximately 1.1%. Here the sequenced sample was whole blood, taken at baseline. The receptors come from an adult who was a healthcare worker with PCR-confirmed SARS-CoV-2 infection or an uninfected control (not recorded which). The donor label of this sample is uncertain.

This clonotype came up a few times. The genes are TRBV7-2 and TRBJ2-3, with a tentative D call TRBD2 (6 bases). There are 18 residues in the CDR3. Germline V gives CDR1 SGHTA, CDR2 FQGNSA. V was cut by 0 bases and J by 0 bases, with 16 bases left in between. CDR3 protein: CASSLAILADTSTDTQYF. The CDR3 bases are TGTGCCAGCAGCTTAGCCATACTAGCAGACACTAGCACAGATACGCAGTATTTT.

At least ten counts were recorded for this clonotype. The V call is TRBV28, the J call TRBJ1-6; D is unresolved. This CDR3 has 13 amino acids. Germline lookup yields CDR1 MDHEN and CDR2 SYDVKM. V was clipped by 2 bases and J by 6 bases, with 5 bases between them. The CDR3 sequence is CASSLKFNSPLHF. As DNA, the CDR3 is TGTGCCAGCAGTTTAAAGTTTAATTCACCCCTCCACTTT.

This sequence joins TRBV12-3 or TRBV12-4 and TRBJ2-3, with D unclear. CDR3 length: 12 amino acids. The ends were cut back, 6 bases at V and 6 bases at J, with 10 bases in the middle. The CDR3 sequence is CASSVIVDTQYF. The CDR3, as DNA: TGTGCCAGCAGCGTCATAGTGGATACGCAGTATTTT.